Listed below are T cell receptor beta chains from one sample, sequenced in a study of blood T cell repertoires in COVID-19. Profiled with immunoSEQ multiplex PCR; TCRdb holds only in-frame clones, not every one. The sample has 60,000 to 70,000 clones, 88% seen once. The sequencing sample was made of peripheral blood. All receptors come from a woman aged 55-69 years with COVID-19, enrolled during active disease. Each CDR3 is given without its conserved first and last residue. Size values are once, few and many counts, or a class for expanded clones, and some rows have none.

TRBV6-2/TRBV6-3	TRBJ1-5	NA	ASSYSEGSSNQPQH
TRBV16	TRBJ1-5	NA	ASSKGTGKYQPQH
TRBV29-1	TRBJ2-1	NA	SVASGTNTYNEQF
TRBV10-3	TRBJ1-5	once	AISESDQPQH
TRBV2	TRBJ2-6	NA	ASSEVGRDSLSGANVLT
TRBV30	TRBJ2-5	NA	AWTLGASGQETQY
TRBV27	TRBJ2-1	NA	ASSPGTSGDEQF
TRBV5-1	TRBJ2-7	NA	ASSLAGGTYEQY
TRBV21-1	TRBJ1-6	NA	ASSTLTGSPLH
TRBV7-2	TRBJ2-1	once	ASSLEGGYNEQF
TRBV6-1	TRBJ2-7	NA	ASSEGLAESYEQY
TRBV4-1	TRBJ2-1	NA	ASSHQVGLAGGRGDEQF
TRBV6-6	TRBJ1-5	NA	ASTLVGRPQH
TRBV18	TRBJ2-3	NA	ASSPSARGSDTQY
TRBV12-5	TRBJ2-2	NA	AGSPSAGHGTGELF
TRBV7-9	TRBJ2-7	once	ASSSRDRGHEQY
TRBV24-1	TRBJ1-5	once	ATSPGHSNQPQH
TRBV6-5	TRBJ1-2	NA	ASSSQTGGYGYT
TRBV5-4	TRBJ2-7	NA	ASSLKGQGPSYEQY
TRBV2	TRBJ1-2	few	ASSGQGQGQGYT
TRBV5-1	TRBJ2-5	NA	ASTAAEREMNPKETQY
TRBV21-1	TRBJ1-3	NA	ASSDPGQKKSWQNTIY
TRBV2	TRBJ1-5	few	ASSEAWGGNQPQH
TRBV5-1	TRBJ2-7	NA	ASSLSGTYEQY
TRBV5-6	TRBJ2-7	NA	ASRGTSGNSYEQY
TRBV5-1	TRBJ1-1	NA	ASSLLSDTEAF
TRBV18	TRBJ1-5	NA	ASSPNALNQPQH
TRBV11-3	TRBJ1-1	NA	ASSLEGSGRLGHTEAF
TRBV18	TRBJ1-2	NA	ASSPADRESYGYT
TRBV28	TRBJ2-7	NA	ASTPGGRGEQY
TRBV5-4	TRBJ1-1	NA	ASSLGQGGNTEAF
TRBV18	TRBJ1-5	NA	ASSPTSAGLGNQPQH
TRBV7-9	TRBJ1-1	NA	ASGGAEAF
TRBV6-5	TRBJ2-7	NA	ASAQAGIYEQY
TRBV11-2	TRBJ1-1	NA	ASSFTRRGTEAF
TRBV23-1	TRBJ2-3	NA	ASSQSAGSGVISTDTQY
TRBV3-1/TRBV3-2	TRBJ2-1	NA	ASSQDRGNKHSLWSGRSYNEQF
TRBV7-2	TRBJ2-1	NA	ASSPWPATSGSDEQF
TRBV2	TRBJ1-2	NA	ASIGQGAGGYT
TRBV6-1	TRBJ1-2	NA	ASSEVKRDGYT
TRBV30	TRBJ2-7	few	AWRPEGLADLYEQY
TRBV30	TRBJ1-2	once	AWIAHRGPGGYT
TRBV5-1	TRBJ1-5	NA	ASSPLTGDQPQH
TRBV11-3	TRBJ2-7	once	ASRLGTSGALGQY
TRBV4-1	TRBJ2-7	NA	ASSLGAGATYEQY
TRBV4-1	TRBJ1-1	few	ASSQGPRQGKMNTEAF
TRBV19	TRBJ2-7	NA	ASSTDSRGYEQY
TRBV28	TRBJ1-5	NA	ASGPVQYSNQPQH